This T cell receptor (beta chain) comes out of a study of blood T cell repertoires in COVID-19. Profiling relied on immunoSEQ multiplex PCR, and the TCRdb table lists in-frame clones only, not all of them. The sample holds 79,000 or so clones, over 70% seen once. The sequencing sample was made of peripheral blood. The TCR comes from a human donor in a cohort sampled during active COVID-19.

CDR3 DNA: TGTGCCAGCAGCTTTTTGTCGGGAAACACCATATATTTT. Its protein is CASSFLSGNTIYF. V is TRBV11-2 and J is TRBJ1-3, with D unresolved. The CDR3 contains 13 residues. V was cut by 3 bases and J by 4 bases, with 7 bases left in between. CDR1 SGHAT and CDR2 FQNNGV come from the germline V gene.